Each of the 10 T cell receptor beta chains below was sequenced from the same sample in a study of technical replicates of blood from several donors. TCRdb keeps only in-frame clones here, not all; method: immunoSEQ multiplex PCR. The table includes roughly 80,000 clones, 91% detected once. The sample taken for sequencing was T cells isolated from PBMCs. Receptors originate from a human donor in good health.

Written as DNA, the CDR3 is TGTGCCAGCAGTTACACTCAAAGCTCCTACGAGCAGTACTTC. It yields the protein CASSYTQSSYEQYF. This chain joins TRBV6-6 and TRBJ2-7; D remains unclear. The CDR3 runs to 14 residues. Germline V gene lookup returns CDR1 MNHNY and CDR2 SVGAGI (reference sequence). V was shortened by 2 bases and J by 0 bases, with 8 bases between the two germline ends.

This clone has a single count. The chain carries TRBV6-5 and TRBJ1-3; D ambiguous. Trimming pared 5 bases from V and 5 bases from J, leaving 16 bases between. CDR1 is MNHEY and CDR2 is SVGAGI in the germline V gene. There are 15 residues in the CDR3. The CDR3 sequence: CASSTRGGSRNTIYF. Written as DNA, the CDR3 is TGTGCCAGCAGTACCCGGGGAGGATCCCGAAACACCATATATTTT.

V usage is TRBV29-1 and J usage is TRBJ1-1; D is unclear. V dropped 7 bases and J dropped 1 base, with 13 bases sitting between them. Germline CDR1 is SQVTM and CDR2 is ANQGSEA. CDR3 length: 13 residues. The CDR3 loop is CSALVDKNTEAFF. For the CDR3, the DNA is TGCAGCGCCCTTGTAGATAAGAACACTGAAGCTTTCTTT.

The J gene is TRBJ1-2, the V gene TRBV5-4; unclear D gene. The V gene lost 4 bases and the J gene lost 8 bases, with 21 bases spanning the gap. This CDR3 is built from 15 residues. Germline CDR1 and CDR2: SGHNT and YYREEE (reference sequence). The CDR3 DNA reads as TGTGCCAGCAGCAGAACGGACTGGGTTACAGAAGGCTACACCTTC. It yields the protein CASSRTDWVTEGYTF.

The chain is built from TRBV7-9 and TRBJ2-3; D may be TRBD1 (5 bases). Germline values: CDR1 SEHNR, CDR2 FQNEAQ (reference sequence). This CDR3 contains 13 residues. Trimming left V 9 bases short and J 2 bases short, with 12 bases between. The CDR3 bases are TGTGCCAGGGGTCAGGGTGACACAGATACGCAGTATTTT. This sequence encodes CARGQGDTDTQYF.

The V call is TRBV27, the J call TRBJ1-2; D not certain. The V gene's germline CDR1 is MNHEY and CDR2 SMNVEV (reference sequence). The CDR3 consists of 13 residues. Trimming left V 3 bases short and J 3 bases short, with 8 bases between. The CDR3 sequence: CASSFGPHYGYTF. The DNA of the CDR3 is TGTGCCAGCAGTTTTGGGCCCCACTATGGCTACACCTTC.

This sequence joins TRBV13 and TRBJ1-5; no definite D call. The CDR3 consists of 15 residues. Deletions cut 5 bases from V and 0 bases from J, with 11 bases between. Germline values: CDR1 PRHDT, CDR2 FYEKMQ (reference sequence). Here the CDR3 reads CASSRRAVSNQPQHF. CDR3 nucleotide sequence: TGTGCCAGCAGCCGCCGCGCGGTTAGCAATCAGCCCCAGCATTTT.

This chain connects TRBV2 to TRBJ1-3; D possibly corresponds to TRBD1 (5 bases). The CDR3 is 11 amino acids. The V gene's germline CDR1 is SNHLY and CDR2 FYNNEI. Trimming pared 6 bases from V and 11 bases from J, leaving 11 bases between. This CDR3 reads CASRGGEPIYF. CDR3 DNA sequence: TGTGCCAGCAGAGGAGGGGAACCCATATATTTT.

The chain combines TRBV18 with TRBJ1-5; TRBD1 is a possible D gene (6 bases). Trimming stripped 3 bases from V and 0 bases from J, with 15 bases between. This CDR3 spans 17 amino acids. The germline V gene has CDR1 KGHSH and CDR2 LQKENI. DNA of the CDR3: TGTGCCAGCTCACCCTCGGGGGGCCAATCTAGCAATCAGCCCCAGCATTTT. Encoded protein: CASSPSGGQSSNQPQHF.

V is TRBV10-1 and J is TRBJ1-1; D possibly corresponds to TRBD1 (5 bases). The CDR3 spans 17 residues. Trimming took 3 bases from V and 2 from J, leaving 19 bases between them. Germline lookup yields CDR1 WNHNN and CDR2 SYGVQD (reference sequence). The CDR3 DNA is TGCGCCAGCAGTGAATTTCTAGATTCGCAGGGAAACACTGAAGCTTTCTTT. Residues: CASSEFLDSQGNTEAFF.